Below, 18 T cell receptor beta chains from the same sample are listed, as sequenced in a study of blood T cell repertoires in COVID-19. Using immunoSEQ multiplex PCR, the repertoire was profiled, and TCRdb retains in-frame clones only, with some absent. The sample contains approximately 20,000 clones, over 65% of which appear only once. Source material: peripheral blood. Receptor source: a human donor in a cohort sampled during active COVID-19.

The chain joins TRBV6-5 to TRBJ2-1, with 7 bases lining up with TRBD2. Germline values: CDR1 MNHEY, CDR2 SVGAGI. The junction had 6 bases not matched to a gene; V was cut back by 8 bases and J by 2 bases. The CDR3 covers 14 residues. DNA for the CDR3: TGTGCCAGCGGCCGGGGGAGGGCCTACAATGAGCAGTTCTTC. Translating it yields CASGRGRAYNEQFF.

The chain links TRBV4-2 to TRBJ2-7; the D is unclear. Germline-derived CDR1 and CDR2 are LGHNA and YNFKEQ. The V gene lost 0 bases and the J gene lost 1 base, with 7 bases spanning the gap. The CDR3 extends over 14 amino acids. The CDR3 loop reads CASSQDIESYEQYF. The CDR3 nucleotides are TGTGCCAGCAGCCAAGATATCGAGTCCTACGAGCAGTACTTC.

The chain uses TRBV20-1 and TRBJ2-7, with a tentative D call TRBD1 (5 bases). CDR3 size: 11 residues. Deletions cut 2 bases from V and 4 bases from J, with 6 bases between. Germline V gene lookup returns CDR1 DFQATT and CDR2 SNEGSKA (reference sequence). CDR3 residues: CSARRGYEQYF. CDR3 DNA sequence: TGCAGTGCTAGAAGGGGATACGAGCAGTACTTC.

The chain links TRBV12-5 to TRBJ2-1, with D possibly being TRBD2 (5 bases). The CDR3 extends over 16 amino acids. The V end was cut by 5 bases, the J end by 0 bases, with 14 bases between. CDR1 is LGHNT, CDR2 FRNRAP, per germline. The CDR3 sequence is CASGKLGGASYNEQFF. The CDR3 DNA is TGTGCTAGTGGTAAACTAGGAGGTGCCTCCTACAATGAGCAGTTCTTC.

The chain uses TRBV7-9 and TRBJ1-4, with 8 positions matching TRBD1. The CDR3 consists of 17 residues. Germline CDR1 and CDR2: SEHNR and FQNEAQ (reference sequence). Trimming at V came to 3 bases and at J to 3 bases, leaving 9 bases not matched to a gene. The CDR3 protein is CASSLTGEGGPNEKLFF. As DNA, the CDR3 is TGTGCCAGCAGCTTGACAGGGGAGGGGGGACCTAATGAAAAACTGTTTTTT.

The chain is built from TRBV28 and TRBJ2-1; 12 bases are shared with TRBD2. Germline CDR1 MDHEN, CDR2 SYDVKM. CDR3 length equals 14 residues. V dropped 6 bases and J dropped 6; count of bases not matched to a gene: 3. In DNA form, the CDR3 reads TGTGCCAGCAGACAACTAGCGGGGGGCAATGAGCAGTTCTTC. Its translation: CASRQLAGGNEQFF.

The V and J genes are TRBV5-6 and TRBJ2-5; the D is unclear. Germline CDR1 reads SGHDT; CDR2 reads YYEEEE. This CDR3 comprises 13 residues. Deletions cut 0 bases from V and 3 bases from J, with 6 bases between. The DNA for the CDR3 is TGTGCCAGCAGCTTGGGGAGAAAAGAGACCCAGTACTTC. Protein product: CASSLGRKETQYF.

CDR3: CASSYGGYSYEQYF. DNA of the CDR3: TGTGCCAGCAGTTATGGGGGGTACTCCTACGAGCAGTACTTC. The chain uses TRBV6-6 and TRBJ2-7, with D perhaps matching TRBD2 (6 bases). CDR3 length: 14 residues. Germline CDR1 reads MNHNY; CDR2 reads SVGAGI (reference sequence). Trimming stripped 3 bases from V and 0 bases from J, with 9 bases between.

This clone was seen more than once but under ten times. V is TRBV12-2 and J is TRBJ2-1; the table's TRBD2 call for D was not verified on the DNA. TRBV12-2 is termed a pseudogene. The CDR3 sequence is 15 residues long. The CDR3 DNA reads as TGTGCAAGTCGCCACCCGGGGGAGGGACACAATGAGCAGTTCTTC. Protein sequence: CASRHPGEGHNEQFF.

The V gene is TRBV19, the J gene TRBJ2-2; 8 bases are shared with TRBD1. The CDR3 is 18 residues long. The V segment lost 5 bases and the J segment 1 base; nucleotides outside the gene matches: 12. Germline V lookup: CDR1 LNHDA, CDR2 SQIVND (reference sequence). The CDR3, as DNA: TGTGCCAGTAGTGGGGGCAGGGGGCTAGTTCGGAACACCGGGGAGCTGTTTTTT. Encoded protein: CASSGGRGLVRNTGELFF.

J is TRBJ2-5 and V is TRBV6-5; TRBD2 agrees at 12 bases. J lost 5 bases, V lost 0 bases, and 1 base had no gene match. The CDR3 loop spans 15 amino acids. Per the germline V gene, CDR1 is MNHEY and CDR2 is SVGAGI. CDR3 sequence: CASSYSTSGSETQYF. The DNA of the CDR3 is TGTGCCAGCAGTTACTCGACTAGCGGGAGCGAGACCCAGTACTTC.

The gene calls are TRBV30 and TRBJ2-1; 7 bases align to TRBD2. The germline V gene encodes CDR1 GTSNPN and CDR2 SVGIG (reference sequence). After removal of 0 bases from V and 6 bases from J, the junction contained 14 bases not matched to a gene. This CDR3 comprises 17 residues. CDR3 protein: CAWSVYCREDRVNEQFF. Here the CDR3 DNA reads TGTGCCTGGAGTGTATATTGCCGGGAGGATCGCGTCAATGAGCAGTTCTTC.

This clone is labeled medium-sized. This chain joins TRBV4-2 and TRBJ2-7; TRBD2 matches 9 bases. Trimming removed 2 bases from V and 2 bases from J; junction bases left unmatched: 4. Germline CDR1 and CDR2: LGHNA and YNFKEQ. The CDR3 has 15 residues. In DNA, the CDR3 is TGTGCCAGCAGCCAATCGTTAGCGGGAGCCTACGAGCAGTACTTC. Its translation is CASSQSLAGAYEQYF.

The chain is built from TRBV6-5 and TRBJ2-7, with 10 bases matching TRBD2. V dropped 10 bases and J dropped 3; count of bases not matched to a gene: 12. Germline lookup yields CDR1 MNHEY and CDR2 SVGAGI. The CDR3 sequence is 15 residues long. The CDR3 nucleotides are TGTGCCATCGACCCGAGCGGACTAGCGGACTACGAGCAGTACTTC. It codes for CAIDPSGLADYEQYF.

V gene TRBV6-5 combines with J gene TRBJ1-5; possibly TRBD1 for D (5 bases). V lost 2 bases to trimming and J lost 9 bases, with 8 bases between them. The CDR3 spans 12 residues. Germline V gene lookup returns CDR1 MNHEY and CDR2 SVGAGI. CDR3 sequence (DNA): TGTGCCAGCAGTTACCCCGGGGGGCCCCAGCATTTT. Its protein product is CASSYPGGPQHF.

V gene TRBV6-4 combines with J gene TRBJ2-5; the match to TRBD1 covers 8 bases. Germline CDR1 is MRHNA and CDR2 is SNTAGT. V lost 5 bases and J lost 5; bases outside the gene matches: 7. The CDR3 spans 14 residues. CDR3 region: CASSQPGGAETQYF. The CDR3 DNA reads as TGTGCCAGCAGTCAACCAGGGGGCGCGGAGACCCAGTACTTC.

V gene TRBV24-1 combines with J gene TRBJ2-1, with a possible D match to TRBD2 (5 bases). The V end was cut by 4 bases, the J end by 5 bases, with 11 bases between. CDR3 length equals 14 residues. Per germline, CDR1 KGHDR and CDR2 SFDVKD. The CDR3 protein is CATSDYPGNNEQFF. The CDR3 coding sequence is TGTGCCACCAGTGACTACCCCGGGAACAATGAGCAGTTCTTC.

The chain is built from TRBV7-2 and TRBJ1-5, with D maybe TRBD1 (5 bases). The CDR3 is 16 amino acids. The germline CDR1 and CDR2 sequences are SGHTA and FQGNSA. Trimming cost V 2 bases and J 4 bases, with 15 bases left between them. The CDR3 spells CASSLWGGLENQPQHF. CDR3 coding DNA: TGTGCCAGCAGCTTATGGGGGGGACTTGAGAATCAGCCCCAGCATTTT.